This T cell receptor (beta chain) was sequenced in a study of a mutant IDH1 vaccine in newly diagnosed glioma. Study-level information: Earlier treatment was radiotherapy, temozolomide, or both, with most getting both. The V12 visit happened in week 35, and the V13 visit happened in week 47.

V was shortened by 2 bases and J by 4 bases, with 11 bases between the two germline ends. Germline CDR1 GTSNPN, CDR2 SVGIG (reference sequence). The CDR3 is 13 amino acids. Worth noting for this clone: Its antigen is currently unknown.

Measured with immunoSEQ multiplex PCR; TCRdb has only the in-frame clones, and not every one. The table lists about 60,000 clones, around four fifths of them singletons. Time point: week 35, safety follow-up. What each vaccine dose contained was 300 ug of mutant IDH1 20-mer peptide, accompanied by topical imiquimod. The sequence derives from a man aged 25-45 years with glioma. J is TRBJ1-1 and V is TRBV30; D possibly corresponds to TRBD1 (5 bases). The specimen comprised PBMCs, sampled from a glioma patient whose treatment included an IDH1 peptide vaccine. CDR3 DNA: TGTGCCTGGAGTAAGGGGTGGAGCACTGAAGCTTTCTTT. It specifies CAWSKGWSTEAFF.